A selection of T cell receptor beta chains follows, all from one sample in a study of high-grade serous ovarian cancer treatment subgroups. TCRdb's table, derived via immunoSEQ multiplex PCR, lists solely in-frame clones and lacks some. In the table there are around 27,000 clones, roughly 80% of which are singletons. The specimen was tumor tissue. Receptors were obtained from a human donor with high-grade serous ovarian cancer. Both conserved end residues are part of each CDR3. Each record gives: V gene, CDR3 protein.

>TRBV5-1
CASGTTSAADTQYF
>TRBV29-1
CSVLDMGTSRYEQYF
>TRBV7-9
CASRRGPHLHQPQHF
>TRBV25-1
CASSRAGDLSYEQYF
>TRBV28
CANRTGDRASNEQFF
>TRBV4-1
CASSHDPRSTNYNEQFF
>TRBV7-9
CASSLGGAGGDTQYF
>TRBV4-1
CASSQEAGRGPEQYF
>TRBV18
CASRTSGRGEETQYF
>TRBV5-6
CASSLGGHQPQHF
>TRBV6-5
CASSYSRPTEAFF
>TRBV30
CAWGRGRINYGYTF
>TRBV18
CASSPLDMRGRTGELFF
>TRBV27
CASSVSGETQYF
>TRBV30
CAWSVGSTDTQYF
>TRBV19
CASKPGGFDTGELFF
>TRBV6-6
CASSSGTGASNQPQHF
>TRBV5-6
CASSLLDSGPETQYF
>TRBV5-1
CASSLDAASTDTQYF
>TRBV4-1
CASSQVAGAFNEQFF
>TRBV12-1
CASNGTGGRYSNQPQHF
>TRBV10-2
CASSESRTGNQPQHF
>TRBV5-4
CASSRQAGSFYEQYF
>TRBV13
CASSPRQGATNTGELFF
>TRBV10-1
CASSAGQAQLFF
>TRBV7-9
CASSYSGSYNEQFF
>TRBV28
CASLGGLARGGKFF
>TRBV7-2
CASSLRTPGNTIYF
>TRBV19
CASQGGRTFNQPQHF
>TRBV27
CASSSATSGRYQETQYF
>TRBV28
CASSIFQPLAGANVLTF
>TRBV18
CASSPQMNTEAFF
>TRBV4-2
CASSPGSPSYEQYF
>TRBV2
CASTREGGRMNTEAFF
>TRBV27
CASSLSTGNYEQYF
>TRBV5-1
CASSLPGASTDTQYF
>TRBV27
CASSPGTRSGETQYF
>TRBV5-1
CASRKDNEQFF
>TRBV6-6
CASSYSSQYGGYEQYF